A single TCR beta chain is shown here with its context. Its target is unknown. The sample is drawn from a study of T cell repertoires in cytomegalovirus infection. Study in general: The study used recently identified HLA-C-restricted and well-studied HLA-B-restricted CMV epitopes.

TCRdb reprocessed the reads with MiXCR, giving one entry per CDR3 protein. Of roughly 990,000 distinct CDR3 sequences in the sample, around a third were seen once. From germline, CDR1 is MNHNS and CDR2 SASEGT. Trimming shortened V by 1 base and J by 4 bases, and 14 bases separated the two germline ends. There are 15 residues in the CDR3. This TCR derives from a human donor in good health (CMV status not recorded). Some clones in this sample may be carry-over from other donors' samples. The sequencing here drew on cultured CD8+ T cells from PBMCs, taken from culture after CMV antigen stimulation. The V and J genes are TRBV6-1 and TRBJ2-7; TRBD1 is a possible D gene (5 bases). In DNA, the CDR3 is TGTGCCAGCAGTGAAGGAAGGGGTGGCGGTTACGAGCAGTACTTC. Its protein is CASSEGRGGGYEQYF.